What follows are 14 T cell receptor beta chains derived from one specimen sequenced in a study of cytomegalovirus exposure and HLA in healthy donors. With 60 Vbeta and 13 Jbeta primers, the PCR was carried out. TCRdb's table, derived via immunoSEQ multiplex PCR, lists solely in-frame clones and lacks some. Of about 120,000 clones in the sample, 65% to 75% were seen once. Source material: PBMCs. The receptor source for this set is a woman in her forties or fifties in good health and CMV-seropositive.

This clone has a handful of counts. The chain combines TRBV10-3 with TRBJ2-7, with unresolved D. The CDR3 is 14 residues long. Between the trimmed V and J ends, which lost 7 bases and 0 bases, there was a span of 13 bases. The germline V gene has CDR1 ENHRY and CDR2 SYGVKD. This CDR3 is CAIKTSPSSYEQYF. The DNA of the CDR3 is TGTGCCATCAAGACAAGCCCAAGCTCCTACGAGCAGTACTTC.

The rearrangement uses TRBV4-1 and TRBJ2-1; tentatively, D is TRBD2 (7 bases). CDR1 and CDR2 from the germline V gene are MGHRA and YSYEKL. Trimming took 3 bases from V and 3 from J, leaving 21 bases between them. The CDR3 is made up of 18 amino acids. CDR3 region: CASSHLNREGQGYNEQFF. The CDR3 DNA reads as TGCGCCAGCAGCCATTTAAACAGGGAGGGACAAGGCTACAATGAGCAGTTCTTC.

This clone was seen a few times. CDR3 in DNA: TGTGCCTGGCATAGACAGAAGAACACTGAAGCTTTCTTT. Translating gives CAWHRQKNTEAFF. The V and J genes are TRBV30 and TRBJ1-1, with a possible D match to TRBD1 (5 bases). The CDR3 covers 13 residues. The germline CDR1 and CDR2 sequences are GTSNPN and SVGIG (reference sequence). Trimming stripped 5 bases from V and 1 base from J, with 11 bases between.

With respect to this clone: The sample contains more than one DNA sequence encoding this CDR3. The V call is TRBV30, the J call TRBJ1-2; 7 nucleotides match TRBD1. CDR1 is GTSNPN and CDR2 is SVGIG in the germline V gene (reference sequence). There are 13 residues in the CDR3. With 2 bases clipped from V and 4 bases from J, the junction kept 4 bases outside the gene matches. In nucleotides, the CDR3 is TGTGCCTGGAGTCGGGACAGACCCTATGGCTACACCTTC. This encodes CAWSRDRPYGYTF.

This rearrangement joins TRBV25-1 to TRBJ2-5; D perhaps matches TRBD1 (5 bases). The CDR3 runs 13 residues. Germline V CDR1 and CDR2: MGHDK, SYGVNS. V dropped 1 base and J dropped 14 bases, with 17 bases sitting between them. CDR3 loop: CASSEWGTVGEYF. The CDR3 region has the DNA TGTGCCAGCAGTGAATGGGGCACGGTTGGGGAATACTTC.

The V gene is TRBV7-2, the J gene TRBJ1-1; TRBD1 matches 9 bases. Germline values: CDR1 SGHTA, CDR2 FQGNSA. This CDR3 is 14 amino acids long. Trimming removed 6 bases from V and 3 bases from J; junction bases left unmatched: 5. The CDR3 loop is CASSFDRGDTEAFF. CDR3 in DNA: TGTGCCAGCAGTTTTGACAGGGGGGACACTGAAGCTTTCTTT.

The gene calls are TRBV27 and TRBJ2-1; perhaps TRBD2 as D (6 bases). The CDR3 consists of 15 residues. Per the germline V gene, CDR1 is MNHEY and CDR2 is SMNVEV (reference sequence). The V gene lost 6 bases and the J gene lost 5 bases, with 17 bases spanning the gap. CDR3 nucleotides: TGTGCCAGCAGACCCTTCGGGACTGGGAACAATGAGCAGTTCTTC. This encodes CASRPFGTGNNEQFF.

The chain employs TRBV18 and TRBJ1-5; D is perhaps TRBD1 (5 bases). The V gene lost 2 bases and the J gene lost 6 bases, with 11 bases spanning the gap. This CDR3 spans 14 amino acids. Germline lookup yields CDR1 KGHSH and CDR2 LQKENI. The chain's CDR3 is CASSPEQESQPQHF. The CDR3 DNA reads TGTGCCAGCTCACCAGAACAGGAAAGTCAGCCCCAGCATTTT.

The rearrangement links TRBV5-4 to TRBJ2-3, with 14 bases fitting TRBD2. This CDR3 region has 15 residues. Trimming at V came to 4 bases and at J to 7 bases, leaving 5 bases not matched to a gene. Germline-derived CDR1 and CDR2 are SGHNT and YYREEE (reference sequence). The CDR3 here is CASSAGLAGVNTQYF. The CDR3 DNA is TGTGCCAGCAGCGCGGGACTAGCGGGAGTGAATACGCAGTATTTT.

V gene TRBV9 combines with J gene TRBJ2-2; 8 bases agree with TRBD2. The CDR3 runs to 17 residues. The V segment lost 3 bases and the J segment 0 bases; nucleotides outside the gene matches: 7. CDR1 is SGDLS and CDR2 is YYNGEE in the germline V gene. Here the CDR3 reads CASSERAGVANTGELFF. CDR3 nucleotide sequence: TGTGCCAGCAGCGAGCGAGCGGGAGTCGCGAACACCGGGGAGCTGTTTTTT.

This clone is a singleton in its sample. This chain joins TRBV5-4 and TRBJ1-5; D not resolved. The length of the CDR3 is 10 residues. Trimming left V 2 bases short and J 10 bases short, with 4 bases between. CDR1 is SGHNT and CDR2 is YYREEE in the germline V gene (reference sequence). CDR3 loop: CASSFQPQHF. The DNA for the CDR3 is TGTGCCAGCAGCTTCCAACCCCAGCATTTT.

This clone was counted between two and nine times. V is TRBV4-2 and J is TRBJ2-2; D not resolved. CDR3 length equals 12 residues. V was cut by 2 bases and J by 8 bases, with 6 bases left in between. Germline V CDR1 and CDR2: LGHNA, YNFKEQ. The CDR3 DNA sequence: TGTGCCAGCAGCCAATCGTCGGGGGAGCTGTTTTTT. It codes for CASSQSSGELFF.

The chain recombines TRBV6-1 with TRBJ1-1, with 8 bases aligning to TRBD1. With 6 bases clipped from V and 5 bases from J, the junction kept 5 bases outside the gene matches. The CDR3 runs 13 residues. Germline V gene lookup returns CDR1 MNHNS and CDR2 SASEGT. This CDR3 reads CASSPGQGTEAFF. CDR3 nucleotide sequence: TGTGCCAGCAGCCCCGGACAGGGAACTGAAGCTTTCTTT.

This chain connects TRBV29-1 to TRBJ2-5; D is unclear. The ends were cut back, 7 bases at V and 2 bases at J, with 8 bases in the middle. The V gene's germline CDR1 is SQVTM and CDR2 ANQGSEA. This CDR3 contains 11 residues. CDR3 nucleotides: TGCAGCGCACGTCAGCAAGAGACCCAGTACTTC. Amino acids: CSARQQETQYF. The full variable domain, its missing parts supplied by reference TRBV29-1 and TRBJ2-5, is SAVISQKPSRDICQRGTSLTIQCQVDSQVTMMFWYRQQPGQSLTLIATANQGSEATYESGFVIDKFPISRPNLTFSTLTVSNMSPEDSSIYLCSARQQETQYFGPGTRLLVL.